The 9 T cell receptor beta chains below were found in one sample sequenced in a study of cytomegalovirus exposure and HLA in healthy donors. The data were produced by immunoSEQ multiplex PCR, yet TCRdb's version contains in-frame clones alone and is incomplete. The data contain roughly 300,000 clones, 80% to 90% of them singletons. Sequencing was done on a sample of PBMCs. Receptors were obtained from a woman aged 18-35 years in good health and CMV-seronegative.

The chain has TRBV6-1 and TRBJ1-5; unclear D gene. Trimming removed 1 base from V and 4 bases from J, with 8 bases in between. Germline CDR1 is MNHNS and CDR2 is SASEGT. CDR3 length: 14 residues. The CDR3 DNA follows: TGTGCCAGCAGTGAAGGGCACCTTAATCAGCCCCAGCATTTT. It specifies CASSEGHLNQPQHF.

This sequence joins TRBV9 and TRBJ2-7, with D maybe TRBD2 (6 bases). The ends were cut back, 4 bases at V and 5 bases at J, with 16 bases in the middle. This CDR3 region has 14 residues. Germline V gene data show CDR1 as SGDLS and CDR2 as YYNGEE. The CDR3: CASSPTGRGDEQYF. DNA of the CDR3: TGTGCCAGCAGCCCCACCGGGAGAGGGGACGAGCAGTACTTC.

This chain's CDR3 is CASSYSTWGGGEGQYF. The CDR3 DNA reads as TGTGCCAGCAGTTACTCGACTTGGGGAGGCGGAGAGGGGCAGTACTTC. The chain carries TRBV6-5 and TRBJ2-7; D might be TRBD2 (6 bases). This CDR3 contains 16 residues. V was clipped by 0 bases and J by 9 bases, with 21 bases between them. The V gene's germline CDR1 is MNHEY and CDR2 SVGAGI.

V usage is TRBV30 and J usage is TRBJ2-1, with 13 bases lining up with TRBD2. Germline V gene sequence: CDR1 GTSNPN, CDR2 SVGIG (reference sequence). This CDR3 spans 22 amino acids. V trimming: 0 bases; J trimming: 5 bases; junction bases outside the gene matches: 22. The CDR3 sequence is CAWSVPPLAGGPALPNHNEQFF. The CDR3 bases are TGTGCCTGGAGTGTACCCCCACTAGCGGGAGGGCCGGCCCTCCCAAATCACAATGAGCAGTTCTTC.

Concerning this clone itself: Other DNA sequences from this sample encode an identical CDR3 as well. This chain connects TRBV29-1 to TRBJ1-1; the D is unclear. The CDR3 is made up of 12 amino acids. The ends were cut back, 3 bases at V and 1 base at J, with 6 bases in the middle. Germline CDR1 reads SQVTM; CDR2 reads ANQGSEA. The CDR3 DNA follows: TGCAGCGTTGACGGCGGGAACACTGAAGCTTTCTTT. This encodes CSVDGGNTEAFF.

The chain combines TRBV18 with TRBJ1-4; 7 bases are a match to TRBD1. V was clipped by 6 bases and J by 5 bases; unmatched bases: 9. CDR1 and CDR2 (germline): KGHSH, LQKENI. This CDR3 contains 15 residues. This chain's CDR3 is CASSPGGGLNEKLFF. CDR3 coding DNA: TGTGCCAGCTCCCCAGGAGGGGGCCTCAATGAAAAACTGTTTTTT.

In DNA, the CDR3 is TGTGCCTGGAGCCCAGCAGGCCGCTATGGCTACACCTTC. Protein sequence: CAWSPAGRYGYTF. The chain has TRBV30 and TRBJ1-2; D gene ambiguous. The CDR3 runs to 13 residues. Trimming cost V 3 bases and J 4 bases, with 12 bases left between them. Per the germline V gene, CDR1 is GTSNPN and CDR2 is SVGIG (reference sequence).

The chain employs TRBV4-2 and TRBJ2-5; D perhaps matches TRBD1 (5 bases). The CDR3 extends over 16 amino acids. Germline CDR1 and CDR2: LGHNA and YNFKEQ. V shed 0 bases and J shed 5 bases, with 16 bases lying between them. CDR3 sequence (DNA): TGTGCCAGCAGCCAAGATCAGGATGGACATGGGGAGACCCAGTACTTC. As protein: CASSQDQDGHGETQYF.

CDR3 protein: CASSSSGSYEQYF. CDR3 coding DNA: TGTGCCAGCAGTTCTAGCGGGAGCTACGAGCAGTACTTC. The V gene is TRBV6-5, the J gene TRBJ2-7; 10 bases map to TRBD2. V lost 4 bases and J lost 3; bases outside the gene matches: 0. The CDR3 runs 13 residues. Germline lookup yields CDR1 MNHEY and CDR2 SVGAGI.